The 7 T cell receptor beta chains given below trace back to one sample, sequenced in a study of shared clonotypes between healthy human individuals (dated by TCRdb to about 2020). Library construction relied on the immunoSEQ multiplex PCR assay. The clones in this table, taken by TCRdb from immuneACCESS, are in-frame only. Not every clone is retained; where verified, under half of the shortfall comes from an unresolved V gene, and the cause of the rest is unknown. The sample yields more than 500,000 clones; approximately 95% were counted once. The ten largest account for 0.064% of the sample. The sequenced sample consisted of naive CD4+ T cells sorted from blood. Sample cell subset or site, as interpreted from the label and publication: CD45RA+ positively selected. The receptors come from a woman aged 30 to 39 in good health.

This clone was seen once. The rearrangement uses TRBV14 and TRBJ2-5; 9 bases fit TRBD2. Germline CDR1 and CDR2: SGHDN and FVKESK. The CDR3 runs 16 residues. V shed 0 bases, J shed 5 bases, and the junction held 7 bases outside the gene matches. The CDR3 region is CASSQDRGRAFETQYF. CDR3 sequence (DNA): TGTGCCAGCAGCCAAGATCGCGGGAGGGCCTTCGAGACCCAGTACTTC.

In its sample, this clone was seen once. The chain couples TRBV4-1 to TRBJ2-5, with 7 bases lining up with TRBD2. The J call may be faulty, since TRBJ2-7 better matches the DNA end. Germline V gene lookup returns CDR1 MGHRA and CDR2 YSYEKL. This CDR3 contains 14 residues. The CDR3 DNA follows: TGCGCCAGCAGCGGGCGGGAGACCTCCTACGAGCAGTACTTC. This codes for CASSGRETSYEQYF.

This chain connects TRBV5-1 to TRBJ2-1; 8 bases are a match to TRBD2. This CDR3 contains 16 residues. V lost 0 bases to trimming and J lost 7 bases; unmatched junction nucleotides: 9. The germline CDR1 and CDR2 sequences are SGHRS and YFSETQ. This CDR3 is CASSLAASGSWNEQFF. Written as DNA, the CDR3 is TGCGCCAGCAGCTTGGCTGCCAGCGGGAGCTGGAATGAGCAGTTCTTC.

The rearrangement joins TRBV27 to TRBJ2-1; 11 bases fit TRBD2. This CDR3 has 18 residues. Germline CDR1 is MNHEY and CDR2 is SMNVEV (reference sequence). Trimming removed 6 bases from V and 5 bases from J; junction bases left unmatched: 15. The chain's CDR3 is CASRPRVASGRWDNEQFF. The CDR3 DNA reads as TGTGCCAGCAGACCAAGGGTCGCTAGCGGGAGGTGGGACAATGAGCAGTTCTTC.

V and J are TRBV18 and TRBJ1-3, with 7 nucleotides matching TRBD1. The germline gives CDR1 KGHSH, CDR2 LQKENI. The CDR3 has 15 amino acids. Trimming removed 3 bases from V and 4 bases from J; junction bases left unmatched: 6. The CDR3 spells CASSPGTVSGNTIYF. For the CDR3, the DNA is TGTGCCAGCTCACCGGGGACAGTATCGGGAAACACCATATATTTT. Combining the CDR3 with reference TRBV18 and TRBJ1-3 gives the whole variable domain NAGVMQNPRHLVRRRGQEARLRCSPMKGHSHVYWYRQLPEEGLKFMVYLQKENIIDESGMPKERFSAEFPKEGPSILRIQQVVRGDSAAYFCASSPGTVSGNTIYFGEGSWLTVV.

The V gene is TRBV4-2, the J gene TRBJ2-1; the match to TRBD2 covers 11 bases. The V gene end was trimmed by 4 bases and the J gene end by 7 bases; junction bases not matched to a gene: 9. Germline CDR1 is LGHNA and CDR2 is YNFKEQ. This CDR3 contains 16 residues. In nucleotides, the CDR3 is TGTGCCAGCAGCCTAAACGTAGCGGGAGGGGGTAATGAGCAGTTCTTC. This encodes CASSLNVAGGGNEQFF.

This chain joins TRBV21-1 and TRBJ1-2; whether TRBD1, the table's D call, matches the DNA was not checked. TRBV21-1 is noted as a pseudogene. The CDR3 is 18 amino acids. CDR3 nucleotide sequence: TGTGCCAGCAGCAAAGTAAGCCAAGGACAGGGTTTGAACTATGGCTACACCTTC. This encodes CASSKVSQGQGLNYGYTF.